A selection of T cell receptor beta chains follows, all from one sample in a study of shared T cell receptors in the human thymus. Sequenced by immunoSEQ multiplex PCR; TCRdb stores in-frame clones only, minus some. The table has about 380,000 clones, approximately 95% seen once. Material: thymocytes. All receptors come from a human donor. CDR3s leave out the opening cysteine and the closing phenylalanine or tryptophan. Each record gives: V gene, CDR3 protein.

>TRBV7-9
ASISDRGGGDYGYT
>TRBV27
ASSRQGAGEKLF
>TRBV9
ASSPYTDTQY
>TRBV28
ASSTRPHDKNIQY
>TRBV4-1
ASSQDYGEKWDTQY
>TRBV9
ASSAPRTSGRPYNEQF
>TRBV4-3
ASSQVSPRTDYNEQF
>TRBV2
ASSETGGGTDTQY
>TRBV19
ASSIEGARETQY
>TRBV6-6
ASTMRQRSSGNTIY
>TRBV13
ASSSRDRGPGNTIY
>TRBV27
ATRARGLTSGSPPDTQY
>TRBV5-1
ASSLNEQF
>TRBV27
ASSLTGRGIQETQY
>TRBV27
ASSSTPAYEQY
>TRBV18
ASSPPGQKTQY
>TRBV11-3
ASSLEGDSEQY
>TRBV20-1
SASGGGTQY
>TRBV19
ASSIRGESYNEQF
>TRBV5-1
ASSLAGRPSTDTQY
>TRBV28
ASTGYTEAF
>TRBV5-6
ASSFRDTGELF
>TRBV21-1
ASSKALDGPGAGVPDTQY
>TRBV29-1
SAPPGGPTDTQY
>TRBV28
ASSTRTSGSPYEQY
>TRBV27
ASSAPPTYEQY
>TRBV28
ASSFSHRGSYEQY
>TRBV9
ASSVADNTEAF
>TRBV19
ASSTRQEGGYGYT
>TRBV28
ASSLRVGTGGGGYT
>TRBV30
AWRTSGLRGTEQF
>TRBV9
ASTTGSGGYT
>TRBV4-2
ASSQSQVGHPSYNEQF
>TRBV11-2
ATRPAAGLSSTDTQY
>TRBV7-8
ASSSRTGHYPVNTEAF
>TRBV27
ASSLSRGYGYT
>TRBV30
AWSVVRGSGRPQSLQF
>TRBV28
ASRGVAGETYEQY
>TRBV7-9
ASSWLAGRTDTQY
>TRBV11-2
ASSLTRAADYPEAF
>TRBV6-5
ASSYSGYNEQF
>TRBV6-1
ASSASRGAYGYT
>TRBV4-1
ASSQDERAGANVLT